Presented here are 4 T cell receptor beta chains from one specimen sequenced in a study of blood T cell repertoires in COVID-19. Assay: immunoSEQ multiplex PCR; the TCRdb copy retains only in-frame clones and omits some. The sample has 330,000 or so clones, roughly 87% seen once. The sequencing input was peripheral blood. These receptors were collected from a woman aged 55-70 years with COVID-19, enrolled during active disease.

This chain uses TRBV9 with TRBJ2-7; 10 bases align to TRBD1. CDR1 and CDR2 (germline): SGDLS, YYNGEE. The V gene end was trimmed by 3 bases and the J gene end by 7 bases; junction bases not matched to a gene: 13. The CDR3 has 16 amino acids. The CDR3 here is CASSGGQGDTFREQYF. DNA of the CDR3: TGTGCCAGCAGCGGTGGACAGGGGGATACTTTTCGTGAGCAGTACTTC. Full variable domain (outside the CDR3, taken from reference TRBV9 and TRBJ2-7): DSGVTQTPKHLITATGQRVTLRCSPRSGDLSVYWYQQSLDQGLQFLIQYYNGEERAKGNILERFSAQQFPDLHSELNLSSLELGDSALYFCASSGGQGDTFREQYFGPGTRLTVT.

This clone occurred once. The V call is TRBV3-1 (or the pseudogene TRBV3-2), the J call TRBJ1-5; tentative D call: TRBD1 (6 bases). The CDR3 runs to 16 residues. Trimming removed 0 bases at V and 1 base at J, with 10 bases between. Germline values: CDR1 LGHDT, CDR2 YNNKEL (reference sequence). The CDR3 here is CASSQDRQGSNQPQHF. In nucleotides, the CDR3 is TGTGCCAGCAGCCAAGATAGGCAGGGGAGCAATCAGCCCCAGCATTTT.

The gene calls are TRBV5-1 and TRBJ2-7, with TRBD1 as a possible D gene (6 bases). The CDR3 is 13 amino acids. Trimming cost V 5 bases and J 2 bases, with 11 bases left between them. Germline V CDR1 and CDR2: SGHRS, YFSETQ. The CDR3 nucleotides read TGCGCCAGCAGTCGGGACACCCCCTACGAGCAGTACTTC. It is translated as CASSRDTPYEQYF. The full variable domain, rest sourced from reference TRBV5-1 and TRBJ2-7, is KAGVTQTPRYLIKTRGQQVTLSCSPISGHRSVSWYQQTPGQGLQFLFEYFSETQRNKGNFPGRFSGRQFSNSRSEMNVSTLELGDSALYLCASSRDTPYEQYFGPGTRLTVT.

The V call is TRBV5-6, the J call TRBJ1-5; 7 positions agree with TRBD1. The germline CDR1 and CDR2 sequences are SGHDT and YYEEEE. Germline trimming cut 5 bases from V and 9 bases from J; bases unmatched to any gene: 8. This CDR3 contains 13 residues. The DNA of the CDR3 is TGTGCCAGCAGTTGGACAGGTTCCGGGCCCCAGCATTTT. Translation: CASSWTGSGPQHF. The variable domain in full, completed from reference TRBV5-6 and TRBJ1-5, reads DAGVTQSPTHLIKTRGQQVTLRCSPKSGHDTVSWYQQALGQGPQFIFQYYEEEERQRGNFPDRFSGHQFPNYSSELNVNALLLGDSALYLCASSWTGSGPQHFGDGTRLSIL.